Listed here are 22 T cell receptor delta chains from one sample, sequenced in a study of gamma-delta chains in newborns, infants, children. TCRdb re-analyzed the reads via CATT. This table holds roughly 5,200 delta-chain clones, less than 6% found once. The sequenced sample consisted of blood. These receptors all come from a child who was a newborn, infant or young child, either healthy, febrile or measles-vaccinated (not recorded which).

By frequency in the sample, this clone is medium-sized (0.01 to 0.1%). Other DNA variants within this sample encode the same CDR3. The CDR3 reads CACDTVGGLYTDKLIF. For the CDR3, the DNA is TGTGCCTGTGACACCGTTGGGGGCTTGTACACCGATAAACTCATCTTT. This chain joins TRDV2 and TRDJ1, with D possibly being TRDD3 (6 bases). With 0 bases removed from V and 0 bases from J, the gap between germline ends came to 13 bases. The CDR3 has 16 amino acids. The germline V gene encodes CDR1 GEAIGNYY and CDR2 EKD.

Concerning this clone: The junction does not match germline at one end; this may be a read error. At the DNA level, this CDR3 is encoded by other sequences in the same sample as well. The V call is TRDV2, the J call TRDJ3; 12 nucleotides agree with TRDD3. Germline V gene sequence: CDR1 GEAIGNYY, CDR2 EKD. The CDR3 consists of 20 residues. The CDR3 loop reads CACDTAPTGGYTWDTRQMFF. CDR3 DNA: TGTGCCTGTGACACCGCACCTACTGGGGGATACACCTGGGACACCCGACAGATGTTTTTT.

J is TRDJ3 and V is TRDV2, with 9 bases lining up with TRDD3. This CDR3 comprises 20 residues. With V trimmed by 3 bases and J by 0 bases, 11 bases remained unmatched. Germline V gene lookup returns CDR1 GEAIGNYY and CDR2 EKD. The CDR3 spells CACDAVTLGDRSWDTRQMFF. The CDR3 DNA reads TGTGCCTGTGACGCAGTGACACTGGGGGACCGCTCCTGGGACACCCGACAGATGTTTTTC.

Relative to its sample, this clone is medium-sized. The chain combines TRDV2 with TRDJ3; 8 positions agree with TRDD3. The CDR3 has 18 amino acids. With V trimmed by 1 base and J by 0 bases, 4 bases remained unmatched. Germline V lookup: CDR1 GEAIGNYY, CDR2 EKD. Written as DNA, the CDR3 is TGTGCCTGTGACACGGGATACGCAAACTCCTGGGACACCCGACAGATGTTTTTC. It is translated as CACDTGYANSWDTRQMFF.

Judged by abundance, this clone is medium-sized. The CDR3 DNA reads as TGTGCTCTTGGGGAAAGCCTTCCGAGGATTTACTGGGGGATAGGCGATAAACTCATCTTT. Encoded protein: CALGESLPRIYWGIGDKLIF. The V and J genes are TRDV1 and TRDJ1, with 11 positions matching TRDD3. CDR1 and CDR2 (germline): TSWWSYY, QGS. This CDR3 is 20 amino acids long. The junction had 18 bases not matched to a gene; V was cut back by 2 bases and J by 4 bases.

This clone came up a few times. The chain recombines TRAV29/DV5 with TRDJ1, with D unclear. Germline CDR1 NSMFDY, CDR2 ISSIKDK. The V and J ends lost 4 bases and 7 bases respectively, with 26 bases between them. This CDR3 is 16 amino acids long. CDR3 DNA: TGTGCAGCAGGCGCGATGTCCACCATGCGGCTAACTAAACTCATCTTT. This sequence encodes CAAGAMSTMRLTKLIF.

Notes on this clone: A far bigger clonotype differs at one base, so this is likely a read error. This chain joins TRDV2 and TRDJ1; D is ambiguous. Germline CDR1 GEAIGNYY, CDR2 EKD. The length of the CDR3 is 15 residues. Trimming left V 3 bases short and J 0 bases short, with 13 bases between. CDR3 nucleotide sequence: TGTGCCTGTGACGCTCTAATTCCGTACACCGATAAACTCATCTTT. It codes for CACDALIPYTDKLIF.

In this sample, this clone turned up a few times. The chain recombines TRDV2 with TRDJ1; 9 bases fit TRDD3. The CDR3 totals 16 residues. Germline V gene lookup returns CDR1 GEAIGNYY and CDR2 EKD. The trim removed 2 bases at V and 0 bases at J, leaving 6 bases unmatched. In DNA form, the CDR3 reads TGTGCCTGTGACAGACTGGGGGACCAATACACCGATAAACTCATCTTT. It codes for CACDRLGDQYTDKLIF.

This clone came up a few times. This could be a read error, since a much larger clone is one nucleotide away. The rearrangement joins TRDV2 to TRDJ1; 11 bases line up with TRDD3. The CDR3 consists of 17 residues. CDR1 is GEAIGNYY, CDR2 EKD, per germline. The CDR3 reads CACDEILGDMIPDKRIF. CDR3 coding DNA: TGTGCCTGTGACGAAATACTGGGGGATATGATTCCCGATAAACGCATCTTT.

In this sample, this clone turned up a few times. A read error may be the cause here, since a much bigger clone is one base away. The chain links TRDV2 to TRDJ1, with 8 bases matching TRDD3. Trimming at V came to 0 bases and at J to 0 bases, leaving 11 bases not matched to a gene. The CDR3 has 18 amino acids. Germline CDR1 GEAIGNYY, CDR2 EKD. The CDR3 sequence is CACDTLTPGGEHTDKLIF. The CDR3 DNA is TGTGCCTGTGACACCCTAACCCCTGGGGGAGAGCACACCGATAAACTCATCTTT.

In its sample, this clone ranks as medium-sized (0.01 to 0.1%). Other DNA sequences in the sample encode the same CDR3. J is TRDJ3 and V is TRDV2, with 12 bases lining up with TRDD3. The V and J ends lost 0 bases and 1 base, in that order; junction bases with no gene match: 3. CDR1 GEAIGNYY and CDR2 EKD come from the germline V gene. The CDR3 covers 19 residues. The CDR3 DNA sequence: TGTGCCTGTGACACCGCTGGGGGATACGCGTCCTGGGACACCCGACAGATGTTTTTC. Encoded protein: CACDTAGGYASWDTRQMFF.

This clone is deemed large. Other nucleotide sequences in the sample specify the same CDR3. The V call is TRDV2, the J call TRDJ3; 8 nucleotides match TRDD3. CDR3 size: 18 residues. The germline V gene has CDR1 GEAIGNYY and CDR2 EKD. Trimming took 3 bases from V and 3 from J; bases not matched to a gene: 9. This CDR3 reads CACDGAGGAGWDTRQMFF. The CDR3 DNA follows: TGTGCCTGTGACGGAGCTGGGGGAGCTGGCTGGGACACCCGACAGATGTTTTTC.

This clone was seen a handful of times. At the DNA level, this CDR3 is encoded by other sequences in the same sample as well. The gene calls are TRDV2 and TRDJ2, with 9 bases aligning to TRDD3. Germline trimming cut 1 base from V and 3 bases from J; bases unmatched to any gene: 11. CDR3 length equals 18 residues. Looked up from germline, CDR1 is GEAIGNYY and CDR2 is EKD. The CDR3 DNA sequence: TGTGCCTGTGACACGTTACTGGGGGACAATTCTCTGACAGCACAACTCTTCTTT. It codes for CACDTLLGDNSLTAQLFF.

With respect to this clone: A much larger clone differs by one base, so this may be a read error. J is TRDJ1 and V is TRDV1; D is unclear. Assignment of the J gene here rests on matching the DNA to germline, because TCRdb gives none. CDR1 and CDR2 (germline): TSWWSYY, QGS. This CDR3 spans 12 amino acids. V gave up 5 bases and J gave up 7 bases, with 11 bases separating them. CDR3 bases: TGTGCTCTTGGGACCCTCTACACTAAACTCATCTTT. The encoded protein is CALGTLYTKLIF.

With regard to this clone: The mismatch at residue 8 between this DNA's translation and the TCRdb protein of a much larger clone likely reflects a read error; the protein shown is translated from the DNA. This chain connects TRDV2 to TRDJ3; 8 bases are shared with TRDD3. This CDR3 is 18 amino acids long. CDR1 and CDR2 (germline): GEAIGNYY, EKD. After removal of 1 base from V and 0 bases from J, the junction contained 4 bases not matched to a gene. CDR3 bases: TGTGCCTGTGACACTGGGGGATCCGGCTCCTGGGACACCCGACAGATGTTTTTC. It encodes CACDTGGSGSWDTRQMFF.

This clone was found a few times. The rearrangement uses TRDV2 and TRDJ2; TRDD3 agrees at 13 bases. The V gene end was trimmed by 0 bases and the J gene end by 7 bases; junction bases not matched to a gene: 16. The CDR3 is 20 amino acids. Germline CDR1 reads GEAIGNYY; CDR2 reads EKD. The CDR3 loop reads CACDTASLYWGIRREAQLFF. DNA of the CDR3: TGTGCCTGTGACACCGCTTCCTTATACTGGGGGATACGCAGGGAAGCACAACTCTTCTTT.

On this clone: One base separates it from a far larger clone, so it is likely a read error. In the same sample, other DNA sequences code for this CDR3. The genes are TRDV2 and TRDJ3; 11 bases are a match to TRDD3. Per the germline V gene, CDR1 is GEAIGNYY and CDR2 is EKD. There are 18 residues in the CDR3. The CDR3, as DNA: TGTGCCTGTGACACTGGGGGATACGGCTCCCGGGACACCCGACAGATGTTTTTC. Translation gives CACDTGGYGSRDTRQMFF.

By sample share, this clone is medium-sized (0.01 to 0.1%). The chain joins TRDV2 to TRDJ1; D might be TRDD3 (6 bases). Trimming left V 0 bases short and J 2 bases short, with 21 bases between. Germline V CDR1 and CDR2: GEAIGNYY, EKD. The CDR3 covers 18 residues. CDR3 region: CACDTVEQGEVKTDKLIF. The CDR3, as DNA: TGTGCCTGTGACACCGTCGAACAGGGGGAGGTGAAGACCGATAAACTCATCTTT.

The chain links TRDV1 to TRDJ1; 8 bases map to TRDD3. V shed 1 base, J shed 5 bases, and the junction held 33 bases outside the gene matches. The CDR3 spans 24 residues. Looked up from germline, CDR1 is TSWWSYY and CDR2 is QGS. The CDR3 region has the DNA TGTGCTCTTGGGGAACGCCCTCCGCGCCTTCTACTTCGTACTGGGGGCCGAGGGAGGGATAAACTCATCTTT. Protein: CALGERPPRLLLRTGGRGRDKLIF.

A few counts support this clone. Just one base apart from a much larger clone, this may be a read error. The gene calls are TRDV2 and TRDJ1; 10 bases are a match to TRDD3. Germline lookup yields CDR1 GEAIGNYY and CDR2 EKD. V was pared by 5 bases and J by 4 bases, with 15 bases of the junction left unmatched. This CDR3 region has 17 residues. CDR3 region: CACGRLGTGGSSDKLIF. The CDR3 DNA follows: TGTGCCTGTGGCAGACTCGGTACTGGGGGATCCAGCGATAAACTCATCTTT.

This clone was detected only a few times. TCRdb's protein and the DNA translation differ at residue 6; the protein here comes from the DNA. The chain combines TRDV2 with TRDJ1; 7 nucleotides match TRDD3. After removal of 2 bases from V and 1 base from J, the junction contained 15 bases not matched to a gene. CDR1 is GEAIGNYY, CDR2 EKD, per germline. The CDR3 loop spans 18 amino acids. CDR3 loop: CACDNINPGDQITDKLIF. The CDR3 DNA is TGTGCCTGTGACAACATAAATCCGGGGGATCAAATCACCGATAAACTCATCTTT.

A note on this clone: A single base separates this from a much larger clone, so it may be a read error. CDR3 sequence: CACDMATGGYQPAWDTRQMFF. CDR3 nucleotide sequence: TGTGCCTGTGACATGGCCACTGGGGGATACCAACCCGCCTGGGACACCCGACAGATGTTTTTC. The chain uses TRDV2 and TRDJ3, with 12 nucleotides matching TRDD3. The V gene's germline CDR1 is GEAIGNYY and CDR2 EKD. Losses at the gene ends were 2 bases for V and 2 bases for J; bases not matched to a gene: 12. The CDR3 runs 21 residues.